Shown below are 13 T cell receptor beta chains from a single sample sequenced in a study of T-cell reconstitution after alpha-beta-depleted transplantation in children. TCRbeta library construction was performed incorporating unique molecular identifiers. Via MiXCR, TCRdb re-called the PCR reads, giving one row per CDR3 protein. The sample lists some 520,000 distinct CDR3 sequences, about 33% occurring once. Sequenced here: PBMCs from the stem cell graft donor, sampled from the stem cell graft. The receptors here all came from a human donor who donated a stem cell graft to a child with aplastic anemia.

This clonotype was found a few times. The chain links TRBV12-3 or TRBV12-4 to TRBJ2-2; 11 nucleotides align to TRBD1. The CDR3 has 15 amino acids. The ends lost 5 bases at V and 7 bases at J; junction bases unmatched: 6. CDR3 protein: CASSTGTGGDGELFF. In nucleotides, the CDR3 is TGTGCCAGCAGTACCGGGACAGGGGGAGACGGGGAGCTGTTTTTT.

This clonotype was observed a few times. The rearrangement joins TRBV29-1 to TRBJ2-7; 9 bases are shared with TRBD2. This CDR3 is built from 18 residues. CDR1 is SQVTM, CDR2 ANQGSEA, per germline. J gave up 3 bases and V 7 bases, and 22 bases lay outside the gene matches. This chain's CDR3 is CSDRQEEGLAGTHYEQYV. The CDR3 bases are TGCAGCGATCGGCAGGAAGAGGGTCTAGCGGGAACACACTACGAGCAGTACGTC.

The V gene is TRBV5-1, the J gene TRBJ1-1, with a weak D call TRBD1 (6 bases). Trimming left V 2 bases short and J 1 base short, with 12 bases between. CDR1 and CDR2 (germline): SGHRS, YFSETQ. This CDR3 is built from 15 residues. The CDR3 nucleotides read TGCGCCAGCAGCTTTACCGGGACATCGAACACTGAAGCTTTCTTT. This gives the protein CASSFTGTSNTEAFF.

CDR3 loop: CASSFGGLMNTGELFF. The CDR3 nucleotides are TGCGCCAGCAGCTTTGGGGGACTCATGAACACCGGGGAGCTGTTTTTT. V gene TRBV5-1 combines with J gene TRBJ2-2, with a tentative D call TRBD2 (6 bases). The CDR3 covers 16 residues. The V gene's germline CDR1 is SGHRS and CDR2 YFSETQ. V was pared by 2 bases and J by 1 base, with 12 bases between. Supplemented by reference TRBV5-1 and TRBJ2-2, the full variable domain reads KAGVTQTPRYLIKTRGQQVTLSCSPISGHRSVSWYQQTPGQGLQFLFEYFSETQRNKGNFPGRFSGRQFSNSRSEMNVSTLELGDSALYLCASSFGGLMNTGELFFGEGSRLTVL.

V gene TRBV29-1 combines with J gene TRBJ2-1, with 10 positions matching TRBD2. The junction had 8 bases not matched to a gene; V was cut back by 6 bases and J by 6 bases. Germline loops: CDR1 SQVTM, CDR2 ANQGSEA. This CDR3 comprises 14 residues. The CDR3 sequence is CSVRTSGTFNEQFF. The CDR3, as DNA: TGCAGCGTCCGGACTAGCGGCACATTCAATGAGCAGTTCTTC.

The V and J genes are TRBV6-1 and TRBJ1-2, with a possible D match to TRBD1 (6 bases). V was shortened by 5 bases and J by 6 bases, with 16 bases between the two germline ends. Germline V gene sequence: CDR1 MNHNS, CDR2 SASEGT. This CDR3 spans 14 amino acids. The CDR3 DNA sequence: TGTGCCAGCAGTCGACAGGAAAACAGGCATGGCTACACCTTC. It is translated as CASSRQENRHGYTF.

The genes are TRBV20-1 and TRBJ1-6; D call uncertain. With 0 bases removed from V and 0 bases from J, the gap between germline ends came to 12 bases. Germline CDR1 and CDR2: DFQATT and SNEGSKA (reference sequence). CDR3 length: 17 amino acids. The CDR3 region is CSARDFAESSYNSPLHF. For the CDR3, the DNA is TGCAGTGCTAGAGATTTTGCGGAAAGCTCCTATAATTCACCCCTCCACTTT.

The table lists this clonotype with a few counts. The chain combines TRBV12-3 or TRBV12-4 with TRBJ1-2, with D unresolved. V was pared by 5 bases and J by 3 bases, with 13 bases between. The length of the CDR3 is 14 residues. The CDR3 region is CASSGLRDDYGYTF. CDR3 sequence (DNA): TGTGCCAGCAGTGGGCTGAGGGATGACTATGGCTACACCTTC.

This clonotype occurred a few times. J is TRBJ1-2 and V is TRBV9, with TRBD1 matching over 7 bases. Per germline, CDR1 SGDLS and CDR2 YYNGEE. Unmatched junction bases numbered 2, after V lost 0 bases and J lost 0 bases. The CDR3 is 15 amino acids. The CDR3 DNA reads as TGTGCCAGCAGCGTAGCGGGACAGCCTAACTATGGCTACACCTTC. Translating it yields CASSVAGQPNYGYTF.

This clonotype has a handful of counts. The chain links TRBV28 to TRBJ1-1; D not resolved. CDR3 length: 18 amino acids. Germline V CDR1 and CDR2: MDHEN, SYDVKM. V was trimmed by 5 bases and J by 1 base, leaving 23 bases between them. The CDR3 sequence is CASSPAERPVAGNTEAFF. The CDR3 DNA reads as TGTGCCAGCAGTCCCGCTGAGAGGCCAGTTGCGGGGAACACTGAAGCTTTCTTT.

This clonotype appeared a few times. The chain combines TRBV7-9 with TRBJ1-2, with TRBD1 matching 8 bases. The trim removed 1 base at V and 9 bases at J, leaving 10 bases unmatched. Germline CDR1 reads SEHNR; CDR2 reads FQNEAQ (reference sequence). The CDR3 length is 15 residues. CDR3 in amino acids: CASSLGQGTFWSYTF. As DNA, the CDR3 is TGTGCCAGCAGCTTAGGACAGGGGACGTTTTGGAGCTACACCTTC.

The CDR3 sequence is CSGTRGGMGTDTQYF. For the CDR3, the DNA is TGCAGCGGGACTAGGGGCGGGATGGGCACAGATACGCAGTATTTT. This rearrangement joins TRBV29-1 to TRBJ2-3; 7 nucleotides align to TRBD2. Germline assignment: CDR1 SQVTM and CDR2 ANQGSEA. This CDR3 is built from 15 residues. Germline trimming cut 7 bases from V and 1 base from J; bases unmatched to any gene: 11.

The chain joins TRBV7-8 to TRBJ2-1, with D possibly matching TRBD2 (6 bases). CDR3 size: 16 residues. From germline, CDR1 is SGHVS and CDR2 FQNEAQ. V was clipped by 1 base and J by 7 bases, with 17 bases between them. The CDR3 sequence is CASSLVGTRTGNEQFF. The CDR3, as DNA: TGTGCCAGCAGCTTAGTGGGGACTCGGACCGGGAATGAGCAGTTCTTC.